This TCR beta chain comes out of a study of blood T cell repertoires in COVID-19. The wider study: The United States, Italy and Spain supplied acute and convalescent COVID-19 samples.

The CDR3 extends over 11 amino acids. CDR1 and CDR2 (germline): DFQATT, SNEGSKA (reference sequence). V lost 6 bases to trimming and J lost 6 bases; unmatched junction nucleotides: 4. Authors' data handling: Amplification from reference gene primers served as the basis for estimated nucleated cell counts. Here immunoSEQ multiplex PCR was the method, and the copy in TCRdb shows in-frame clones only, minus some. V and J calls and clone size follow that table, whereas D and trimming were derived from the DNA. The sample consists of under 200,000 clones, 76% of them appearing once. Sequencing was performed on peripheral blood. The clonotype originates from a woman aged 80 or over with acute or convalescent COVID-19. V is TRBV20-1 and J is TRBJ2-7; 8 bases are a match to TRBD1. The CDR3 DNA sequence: TGCAGTGCCCGAACAGGGGGCGAGCAGTACTTC. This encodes CSARTGGEQYF.